The table lists the clone carrying this T cell receptor (beta chain) with many counts. Its antigen remains unidentified. This sample was taken from a study of regulatory T cells in long-lasting Graves disease. Findings of the study overall: Persistent disease exhibited a predilection for TRBV28, TRBJ1-2 and TRBJ2-5.

In building TCR beta libraries, iRepertoire HTBI primers were used together with Arm-PCR of CDR3 regions. From the multiplex PCR reads, TCRdb called clonotypes with MiXCR, one entry per CDR3 protein. The sample has 530,000 or so distinct CDR3 sequences; about 14% are singletons. The time point denotes: newly diagnosed GD, antithyroid drugs for less than 3 months. Extracted RNA from PBMCs served as the source of the TCR library. Trimming removed 4 bases at V and 0 bases at J, with 8 bases between. This CDR3 region has 13 residues. Germline-derived CDR1 and CDR2 are SQVTM and ANQGSEA. These data also formed part of another study, on T cells in Graves' hyperthyroidism and ophthalmopathy. That paper states: The model predicted ophthalmopathy a median roughly 6.3 months before onset.

Here the sequenced sample was peripheral blood mononuclear cells (PBMCs), taken at new diagnosis, from a patient treated with antithyroid drugs. The V gene is TRBV29-1, the J gene TRBJ2-3; no firm D call. This clonotype was obtained from a man aged 30 to 39 with Graves disease. The CDR3 DNA reads as TGCAGCGTTGTCGGGCTTAGCACAGATACGCAGTATTTT. Translating gives CSVVGLSTDTQYF.